This T cell receptor (beta chain) was retrieved from a study of blood T cell repertoires in COVID-19. Across the whole study: The United States, Italy and Spain were the sources of the acute and convalescent COVID-19 samples.

Authors' methods: The authors estimated nucleated cell counts from reference gene primer amplification. Sequenced by immunoSEQ multiplex PCR; TCRdb stores in-frame clones only, minus some. V and J calls and clone size are those listed in that table; D and trimming were worked out from the DNA. In the table there are tens of thousands of clones, around nine tenths of which are singletons. This clone has a single count. The CDR3 loop spans 15 amino acids. Germline lookup yields CDR1 SGHVS and CDR2 FQNEAQ. V lost 2 bases, J lost 4 bases, and 13 bases lay in between. This chain joins TRBV7-8 and TRBJ2-3; tentatively, D is TRBD1 (6 bases). The sequence was obtained from a man in his forties or fifties with active or convalescent COVID-19. The sample comprised peripheral blood. The CDR3 sequence: CASSLSQGIPDTQYF. Written as DNA, the CDR3 is TGTGCCAGCAGCTTATCCCAGGGGATCCCAGATACGCAGTATTTT.